Each of the 10 T cell receptor beta chains below was sequenced from the same sample in a study of human T cells and chemical hapten exposure. As for time point: patch test 2, 6 weeks after DPC sensitization. Treatment given: therapeutic diphenylcyclopropenone sensitization with weekly scalp DPC. MiXCR, run by TCRdb on the RACE reads, gives a single entry per CDR3 protein. The sample holds more than 75,000 distinct CDR3 sequences, about 9% seen once. The material was whole blood, obtained in connection with sensitization to the hapten diphenylcyclopropenone (DPC). The receptors here all came from a woman aged 40 to 50 with alopecia areata. Some clones in this sample may be carry-over from other donors' samples.

This clonotype was recorded many times. This sequence joins TRBV28 and TRBJ2-2, with D uncertain. CDR3 size: 13 residues. The germline CDR1 and CDR2 sequences are MDHEN and SYDVKM. The V and J ends lost 6 bases and 5 bases respectively, with 10 bases between them. CDR3 sequence (DNA): TGTGCCAGCAGGGCCTTCCGTACCGGGGAGCTGTTTTTT. This encodes CASRAFRTGELFF.

This clonotype was observed a handful of times. The chain recombines TRBV18 with TRBJ1-5, with a possible D match to TRBD1 (6 bases). CDR1 is KGHSH and CDR2 is LQKENI in the germline V gene. Trimming removed 2 bases from V and 3 bases from J, with 14 bases in between. CDR3 length: 16 amino acids. In DNA form, the CDR3 reads TGTGCCAGCTCACCAGGGACACCCCAGATCAATCAGCCCCAGCATTTT. This translates into CASSPGTPQINQPQHF.

The chain couples TRBV7-6 to TRBJ2-7; no clear D gene. This CDR3 region has 16 residues. Germline loops: CDR1 SGHVS, CDR2 FNYEAQ. Trimming took off 4 bases at V and 2 bases at J, with 18 bases between the two ends. CDR3 in DNA: TGTGCCAGCAGCTCCAACTTCGGGTATCGGGCCTACGAGCAGTACTTC. It codes for CASSSNFGYRAYEQYF.

This sequence joins TRBV18 and TRBJ1-1; D not resolved. The V end lost 3 bases, the J end lost 4 bases, and 12 bases lay between the germline ends. This CDR3 has 14 amino acids. Germline V gene data show CDR1 as KGHSH and CDR2 as LQKENI. Written as DNA, the CDR3 is TGTGCCAGCTCACCTCGTGGGGTGAGCACTGAAGCTTTCTTT. It encodes CASSPRGVSTEAFF.

This clonotype turned up a few times. The chain recombines TRBV12-3 or TRBV12-4 with TRBJ2-1; TRBD2 matches 10 bases. V shed 1 base, J shed 12 bases, and the junction held 6 bases outside the gene matches. The CDR3 consists of 14 residues. As DNA, the CDR3 is TGTGCCAGCAGTTTAGGGGCTAGCGGGAGTGGGCAGTTCTTC. It translates to CASSLGASGSGQFF.

This clonotype showed up many times. This chain connects TRBV9 to TRBJ1-1, with D possibly matching TRBD1 (6 bases). The germline V and J ends were trimmed by 3 bases and 11 bases, with 20 bases remaining between them. The germline V gene encodes CDR1 SGDLS and CDR2 YYNGEE. CDR3 length: 14 amino acids. The CDR3 DNA is TGTGCCAGCAGCGCAAGCTATCACAGGGTACGGGCTTTCTTT. Its translation is CASSASYHRVRAFF.

This clonotype was seen many times. The chain employs TRBV2 and TRBJ2-5, with TRBD1 matching over 7 bases. The CDR3 length is 11 residues. V lost 6 bases to trimming and J lost 14 bases; unmatched junction nucleotides: 9. Germline V gene data show CDR1 as SNHLY and CDR2 as FYNNEI. The CDR3 DNA is TGTGCCAGCAGGACGGGACAGAGAAAATACTTC. Protein sequence: CASRTGQRKYF.

Only a few counts were recorded for this clonotype. CDR3 sequence: CATSDPGQGKETQYF. The DNA for the CDR3 is TGTGCCACCAGTGATCCGGGACAGGGAAAAGAGACCCAGTACTTC. The chain carries TRBV24-1 and TRBJ2-5; 9 nucleotides align to TRBD1. CDR1 KGHDR and CDR2 SFDVKD come from the germline V gene. This CDR3 is 15 amino acids long. V was pared by 3 bases and J by 3 bases, with 4 bases of the junction left unmatched.

This clonotype was observed many times. The chain links TRBV4-3 to TRBJ2-7; D unresolved. The CDR3 contains 13 residues. CDR1 LGHNA and CDR2 YSLEER come from the germline V gene. Trimming took off 0 bases at V and 3 bases at J, with 6 bases between the two ends. The CDR3 here is CASSQDGFYEQYF. The CDR3 region has the DNA TGCGCCAGCAGCCAAGACGGATTCTACGAGCAGTACTTC.

This clonotype occurred many times. V and J are TRBV20-1 and TRBJ2-3; D gene unclear. The CDR3 contains 14 residues. V gave up 1 base and J gave up 1 base, with 9 bases separating them. Germline CDR1 DFQATT, CDR2 SNEGSKA (reference sequence). The DNA for the CDR3 is TGCAGTGCTAGAGTAAGAGAACGCACAGATACGCAGTATTTT. Translated, it gives CSARVRERTDTQYF.